Below, 15 T cell receptor beta chains from the same sample are listed, as sequenced in a study of shared clonotypes between healthy human individuals. Sequenced by immunoSEQ multiplex PCR; TCRdb stores in-frame clones only, minus some. The sample lists about 680,000 clones; 73% were seen once. Sequencing was carried out using memory CD4+ T cells sorted from blood. Subset noted: CD45RA-negative fraction. Receptors were obtained from a woman aged 25 to 39 in good health.

The genes are TRBV2 and TRBJ1-2; perhaps TRBD1 as D (5 bases). CDR3 length equals 15 residues. V was shortened by 2 bases and J by 6 bases, with 16 bases between the two germline ends. Germline values: CDR1 SNHLY, CDR2 FYNNEI. The CDR3 reads CASSEYRGRGDGYTF. The CDR3, as DNA: TGTGCCAGCAGTGAATATCGAGGAAGGGGAGATGGCTACACCTTC.

This clone was seen a handful of times. The chain combines TRBV30 with TRBJ2-2; D not resolved. The germline V gene encodes CDR1 GTSNPN and CDR2 SVGIG (reference sequence). The V end was cut by 0 bases, the J end by 8 bases, with 7 bases between. The CDR3 extends over 12 amino acids. The CDR3 bases are TGTGCCTGGAGTGTCCAAGTAGGGGAGCTGTTTTTT. Translation gives CAWSVQVGELFF.

The chain recombines TRBV28 with TRBJ1-6; TRBD1 matches 7 bases. CDR3 length equals 13 residues. V gave up 7 bases and J gave up 5 bases; unmatched junction bases: 2. The germline V gene has CDR1 MDHEN and CDR2 SYDVKM. The CDR3 DNA follows: TGTGCCAGCATCGGGACAGATAATTCACCCCTCCACTTT. It encodes CASIGTDNSPLHF.

This sequence joins TRBV27 and TRBJ2-1, with a possible D match to TRBD2 (6 bases). This CDR3 contains 17 residues. With 6 bases removed from V and 5 bases from J, the gap between germline ends came to 23 bases. Germline lookup yields CDR1 MNHEY and CDR2 SMNVEV (reference sequence). CDR3 sequence (DNA): TGTGCCAGCAGGTCCTTTTCCGGGAGCACCACCCACAATGAGCAGTTCTTC. This gives the protein CASRSFSGSTTHNEQFF.

V usage is TRBV2 and J usage is TRBJ1-1; TRBD1 agrees at 7 bases. J gave up 4 bases and V 6 bases, and 8 bases lay outside the gene matches. CDR3 size: 14 residues. The germline CDR1 and CDR2 sequences are SNHLY and FYNNEI. The CDR3 loop reads CASRDRYLGTEAFF. CDR3 DNA sequence: TGTGCCAGCAGGGACAGGTATCTTGGCACTGAAGCTTTCTTT.

The V and J genes are TRBV6-6 and TRBJ2-3; 7 nucleotides align to TRBD2. CDR1 is MNHNY, CDR2 SVGAGI, per germline (reference sequence). The V segment lost 2 bases and the J segment 11 bases; nucleotides outside the gene matches: 7. The CDR3 is 13 amino acids. The CDR3 DNA follows: TGTGCCAGCAGTTACAACGGCCCGGGGGGGCAGTATTTT. Translation gives CASSYNGPGGQYF.

A note on this clone: The germline gene is not matched at one end of the junction; a read error may be the cause. The chain's CDR3 is CATRRVVGREAKNIQYF. CDR3 sequence (DNA): TGTGCCACCAGAAGAGTGGTAGGCAGGGAAGCCAAAAACATTCAGTACTTC. The V and J genes are TRBV15 and TRBJ2-4; D is perhaps TRBD1 (5 bases). The CDR3 spans 17 residues. CDR1 and CDR2 from the germline V gene are LNHNV and YYDKDF (reference sequence).

This clone was seen a handful of times. The chain links TRBV13 to TRBJ1-5; no clear D. V lost 3 bases and J 7 bases, leaving 10 bases between the germline ends. This CDR3 has 13 amino acids. Germline V gives CDR1 PRHDT, CDR2 FYEKMQ (reference sequence). In DNA, the CDR3 is TGTGCCAGCAGCTTTCGGCAGTCGCAGCCCCAGCATTTT. Translation: CASSFRQSQPQHF.

CDR3 sequence (DNA): TGTGCCAGCACCGGCCCCGGGGGTAGAAGGTCCTACGAGCAGTACTTC. Translating gives CASTGPGGRRSYEQYF. The rearrangement uses TRBV2 and TRBJ2-7, with TRBD2 as a possible D gene (6 bases). In germline, CDR1 is SNHLY, CDR2 FYNNEI. The V gene lost 7 bases and the J gene lost 1 base, with 20 bases spanning the gap. This CDR3 region has 16 residues.

The chain uses TRBV5-1 and TRBJ2-7; TRBD1 or TRBD2 may be the D gene (5 bases each). This CDR3 spans 13 amino acids. The germline V gene encodes CDR1 SGHRS and CDR2 YFSETQ. The germline V and J ends were trimmed by 4 bases and 6 bases, with 14 bases remaining between them. The CDR3 here is CASSPSQGVEQYF. The CDR3 DNA follows: TGCGCCAGCAGCCCGTCTCAGGGAGTCGAGCAGTACTTC.

The genes are TRBV28 and TRBJ2-7; D may be TRBD1 or TRBD2 (5 bases each). Germline CDR1 reads MDHEN; CDR2 reads SYDVKM. The CDR3 covers 22 residues. V shed 3 bases and J shed 2 bases, with 35 bases lying between them. The CDR3 DNA follows: TGTGCCAGCAGTTTTGGCTTTAACTTTGGGGAGACCAGACAGCTTAGCCCCTACGAGCAGTACTTC. Amino acids: CASSFGFNFGETRQLSPYEQYF. The full variable domain, its missing parts supplied by reference TRBV28 and TRBJ2-7, is DVKVTQSSRYLVKRTGEKVFLECVQDMDHENMFWYRQDPGLGLRLIYFSYDVKMKEKGDIPEGYSVSREKKERFSLILESASTNQTSMYLCASSFGFNFGETRQLSPYEQYFGPGTRLTVT.

This clone was seen only once. J is TRBJ1-5 and V is TRBV10-2; 8 positions match TRBD1. In germline, CDR1 is WSHSY, CDR2 SAAADI. This CDR3 region has 15 residues. With V trimmed by 3 bases and J by 7 bases, 8 bases remained unmatched. The CDR3 spells CASSDGQGASQPQHF. DNA of the CDR3: TGCGCCAGCAGTGACGGTCAGGGGGCGAGCCAGCCCCAGCATTTT.

The chain uses TRBV7-9 and TRBJ2-7, with TRBD2 as a possible D gene (5 bases). V lost 5 bases, J lost 3 bases, and 23 bases lay in between. The CDR3 totals 17 residues. Germline assignment: CDR1 SEHNR and CDR2 FQNEAQ (reference sequence). CDR3 DNA: TGTGCCAGCAGCCCTAGTAACGCGGACTCCAGGTACTACGAGCAGTACTTC. It specifies CASSPSNADSRYYEQYF.

The chain combines TRBV28 with TRBJ2-7; perhaps TRBD1 as D (6 bases). Trimming cost V 5 bases and J 0 bases, with 14 bases left between them. The CDR3 consists of 15 residues. CDR1 and CDR2 from the germline V gene are MDHEN and SYDVKM. The CDR3 sequence is CASSTPQGHSYEQYF. The CDR3 DNA reads TGTGCCAGCAGTACCCCCCAGGGGCACTCCTACGAGCAGTACTTC.

This chain connects TRBV10-3 to TRBJ1-2, with D possibly TRBD1 on 5 matching bases. CDR3 size: 18 residues. The germline V and J ends were trimmed by 2 bases and 4 bases, with 23 bases remaining between them. CDR1 and CDR2 from the germline V gene are ENHRY and SYGVKD. The CDR3, as DNA: TGTGCCATCAGTGAGGGATGGGACCCGGGAGTCCGTAGCTATGGCTACACCTTC. Translating it yields CAISEGWDPGVRSYGYTF.